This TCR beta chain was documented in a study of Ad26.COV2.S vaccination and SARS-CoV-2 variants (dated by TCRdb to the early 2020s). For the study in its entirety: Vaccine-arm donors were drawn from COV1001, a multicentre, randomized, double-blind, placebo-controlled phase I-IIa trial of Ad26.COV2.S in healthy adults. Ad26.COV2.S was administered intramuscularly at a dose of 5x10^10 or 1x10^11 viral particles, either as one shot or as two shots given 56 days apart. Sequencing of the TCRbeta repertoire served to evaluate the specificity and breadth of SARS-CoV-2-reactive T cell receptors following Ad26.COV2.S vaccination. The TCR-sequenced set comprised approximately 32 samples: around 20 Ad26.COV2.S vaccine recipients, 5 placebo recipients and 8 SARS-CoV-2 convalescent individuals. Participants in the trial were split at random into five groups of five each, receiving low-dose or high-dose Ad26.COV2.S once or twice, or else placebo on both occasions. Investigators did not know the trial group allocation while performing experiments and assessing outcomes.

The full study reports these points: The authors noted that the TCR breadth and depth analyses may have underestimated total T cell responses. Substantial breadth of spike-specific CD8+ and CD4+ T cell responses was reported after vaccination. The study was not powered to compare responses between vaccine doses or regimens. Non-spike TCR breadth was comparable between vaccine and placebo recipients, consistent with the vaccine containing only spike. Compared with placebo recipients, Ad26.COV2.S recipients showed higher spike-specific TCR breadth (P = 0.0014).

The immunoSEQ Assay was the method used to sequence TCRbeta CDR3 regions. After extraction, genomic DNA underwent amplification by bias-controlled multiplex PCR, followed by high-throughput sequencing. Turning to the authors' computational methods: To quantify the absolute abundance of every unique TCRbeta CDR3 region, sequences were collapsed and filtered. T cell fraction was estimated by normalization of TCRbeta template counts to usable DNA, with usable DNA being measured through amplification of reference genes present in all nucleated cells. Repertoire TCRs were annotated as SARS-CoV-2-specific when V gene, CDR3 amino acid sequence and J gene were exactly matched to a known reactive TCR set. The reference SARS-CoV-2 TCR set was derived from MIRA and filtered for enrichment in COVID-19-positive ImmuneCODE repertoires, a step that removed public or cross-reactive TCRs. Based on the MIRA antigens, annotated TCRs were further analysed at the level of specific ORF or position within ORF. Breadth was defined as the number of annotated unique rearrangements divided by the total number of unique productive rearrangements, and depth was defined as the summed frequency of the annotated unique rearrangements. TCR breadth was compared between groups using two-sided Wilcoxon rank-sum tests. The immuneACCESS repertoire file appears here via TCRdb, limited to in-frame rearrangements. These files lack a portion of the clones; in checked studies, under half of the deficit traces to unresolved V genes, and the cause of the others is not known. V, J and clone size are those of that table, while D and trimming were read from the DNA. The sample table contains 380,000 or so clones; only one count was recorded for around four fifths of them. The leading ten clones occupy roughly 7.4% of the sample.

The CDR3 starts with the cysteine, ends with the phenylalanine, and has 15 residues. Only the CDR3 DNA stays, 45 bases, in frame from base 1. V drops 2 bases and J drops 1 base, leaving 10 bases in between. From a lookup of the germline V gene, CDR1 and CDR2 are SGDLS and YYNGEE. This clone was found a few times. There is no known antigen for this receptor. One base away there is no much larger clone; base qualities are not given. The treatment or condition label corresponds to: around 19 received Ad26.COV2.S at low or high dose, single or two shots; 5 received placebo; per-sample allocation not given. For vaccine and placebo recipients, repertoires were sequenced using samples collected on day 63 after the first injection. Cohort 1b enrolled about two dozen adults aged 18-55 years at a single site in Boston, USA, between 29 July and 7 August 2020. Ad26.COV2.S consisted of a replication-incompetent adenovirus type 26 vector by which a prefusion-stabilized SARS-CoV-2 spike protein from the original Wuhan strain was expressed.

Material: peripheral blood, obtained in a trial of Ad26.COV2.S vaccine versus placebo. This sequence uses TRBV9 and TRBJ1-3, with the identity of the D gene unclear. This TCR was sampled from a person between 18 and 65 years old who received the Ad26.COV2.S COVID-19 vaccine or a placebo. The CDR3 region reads CASSVTAFSGNTIYF. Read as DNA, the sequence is TGTGCCAGCAGCGTTACGGCGTTTTCTGGAAACACCATATATTTT.